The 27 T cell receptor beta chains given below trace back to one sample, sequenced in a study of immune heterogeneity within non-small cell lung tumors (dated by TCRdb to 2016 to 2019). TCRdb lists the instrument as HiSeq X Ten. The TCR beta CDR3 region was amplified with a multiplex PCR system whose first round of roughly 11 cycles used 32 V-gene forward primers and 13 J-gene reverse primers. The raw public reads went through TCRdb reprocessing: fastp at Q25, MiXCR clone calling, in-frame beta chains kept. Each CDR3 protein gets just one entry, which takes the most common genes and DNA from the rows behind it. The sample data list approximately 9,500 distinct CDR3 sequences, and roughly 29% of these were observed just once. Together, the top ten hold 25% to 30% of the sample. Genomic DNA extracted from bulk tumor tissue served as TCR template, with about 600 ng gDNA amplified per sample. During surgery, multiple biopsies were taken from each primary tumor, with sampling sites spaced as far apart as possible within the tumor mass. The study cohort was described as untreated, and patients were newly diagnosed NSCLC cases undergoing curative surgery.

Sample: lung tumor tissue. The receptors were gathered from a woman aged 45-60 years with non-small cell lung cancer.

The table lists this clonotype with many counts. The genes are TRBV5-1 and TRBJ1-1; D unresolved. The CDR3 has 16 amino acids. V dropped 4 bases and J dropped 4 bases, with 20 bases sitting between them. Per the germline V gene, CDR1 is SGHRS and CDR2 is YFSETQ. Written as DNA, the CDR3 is TGCGCCAGCAGCCAATCCCTTTTAAAGCCGGGCACTGAAGCTTTCTTT. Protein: CASSQSLLKPGTEAFF.

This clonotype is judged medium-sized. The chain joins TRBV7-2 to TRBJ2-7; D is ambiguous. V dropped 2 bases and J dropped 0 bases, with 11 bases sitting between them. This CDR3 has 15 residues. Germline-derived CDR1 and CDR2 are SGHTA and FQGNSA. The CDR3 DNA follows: TGTGCCAGCAGCTTAAATCCAGGCGGCTCCTACGAGCAGTACTTC. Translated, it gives CASSLNPGGSYEQYF.

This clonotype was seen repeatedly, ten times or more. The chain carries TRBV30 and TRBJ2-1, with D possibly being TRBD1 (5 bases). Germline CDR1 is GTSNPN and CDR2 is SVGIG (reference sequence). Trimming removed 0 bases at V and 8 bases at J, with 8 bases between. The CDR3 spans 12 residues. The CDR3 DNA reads TGTGCCTGGAGTGTAAGCAGGGATGAGCAGTTCTTC. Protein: CAWSVSRDEQFF.

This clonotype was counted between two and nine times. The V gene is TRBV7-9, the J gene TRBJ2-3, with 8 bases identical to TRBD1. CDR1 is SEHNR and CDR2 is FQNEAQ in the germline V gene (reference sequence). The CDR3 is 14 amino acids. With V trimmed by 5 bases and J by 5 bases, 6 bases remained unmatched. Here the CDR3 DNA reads TGTGCCAGCAGCCGTGACAGGGGCGAAGATACGCAGTATTTT. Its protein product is CASSRDRGEDTQYF.

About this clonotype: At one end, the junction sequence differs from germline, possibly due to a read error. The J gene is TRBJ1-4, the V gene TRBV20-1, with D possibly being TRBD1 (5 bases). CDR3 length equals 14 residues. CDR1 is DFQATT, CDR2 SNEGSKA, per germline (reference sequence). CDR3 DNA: TGCGGTGCTAGAGATGTAGGGGAAGGGGAAAAACTGTTTTTT. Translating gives CGARDVGEGEKLFF.

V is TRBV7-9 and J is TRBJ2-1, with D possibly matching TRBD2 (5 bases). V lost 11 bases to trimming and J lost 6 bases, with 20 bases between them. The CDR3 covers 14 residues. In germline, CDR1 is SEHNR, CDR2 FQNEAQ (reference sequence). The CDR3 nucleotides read TGTGCCCCAACCCGGGGATCTTTTGGCAATGAGCAGTTCTTC. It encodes CAPTRGSFGNEQFF. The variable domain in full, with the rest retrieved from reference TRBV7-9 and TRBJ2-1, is DTGVSQNPRHKITKRGQNVTFRCDPISEHNRLYWYRQTLGQGPEFLTYFQNEAQLEKSRLLSDRFSAERPKGSFSTLEIQRTEQGDSAMYLCAPTRGSFGNEQFFGPGTRLTVL.

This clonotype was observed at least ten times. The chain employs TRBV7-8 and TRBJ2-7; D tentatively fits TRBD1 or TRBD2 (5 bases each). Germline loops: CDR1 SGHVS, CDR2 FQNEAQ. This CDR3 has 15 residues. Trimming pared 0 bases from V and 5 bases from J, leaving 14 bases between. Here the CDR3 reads CASSLAAGDLNEQYF. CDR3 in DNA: TGTGCCAGCAGCTTAGCAGCTGGGGACCTGAACGAGCAGTACTTC. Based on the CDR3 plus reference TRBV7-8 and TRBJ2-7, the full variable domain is GAGVSQSPRYKVAKRGQDVALRCDPISGHVSLFWYQQALGQGPEFLTYFQNEAQLDKSGLPSDRFFAERPEGSVSTLKIQRTQQEDSAVYLCASSLAAGDLNEQYFGPGTRLTVT.

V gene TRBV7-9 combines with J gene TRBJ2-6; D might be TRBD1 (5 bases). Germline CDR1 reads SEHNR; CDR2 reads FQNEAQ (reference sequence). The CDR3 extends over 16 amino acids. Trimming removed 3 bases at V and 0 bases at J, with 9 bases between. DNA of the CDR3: TGTGCCAGCAGCTTGGGGCAGGGCTCTGGGGCCAACGTCCTGACTTTC. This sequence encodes CASSLGQGSGANVLTF.

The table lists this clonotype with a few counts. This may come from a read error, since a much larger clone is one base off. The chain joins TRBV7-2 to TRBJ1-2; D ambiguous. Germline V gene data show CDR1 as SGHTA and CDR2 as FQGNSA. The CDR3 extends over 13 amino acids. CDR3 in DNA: TGTGACAGCAGCTCAAACCCGAACTATGGCTACACCTTC. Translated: CDSSSNPNYGYTF.

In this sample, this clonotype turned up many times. The DNA of the CDR3 is TGCAGTGCAAAGCGGACAGGGAAGGAGCCCCAGCATTTT. Translating gives CSAKRTGKEPQHF. V is TRBV20-1 and J is TRBJ1-5; 8 nucleotides align to TRBD1. This CDR3 comprises 13 residues. V shed 6 bases, J shed 8 bases, and the junction held 9 bases outside the gene matches. The germline V gene encodes CDR1 DFQATT and CDR2 SNEGSKA (reference sequence).

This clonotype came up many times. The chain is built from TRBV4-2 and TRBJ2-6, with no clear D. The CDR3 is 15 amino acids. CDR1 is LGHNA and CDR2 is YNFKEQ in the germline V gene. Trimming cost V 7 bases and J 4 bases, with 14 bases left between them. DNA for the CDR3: TGTGCCAGCAACCCCCGGGCGGAAGGGGCCAACGTCCTGACTTTC. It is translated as CASNPRAEGANVLTF.

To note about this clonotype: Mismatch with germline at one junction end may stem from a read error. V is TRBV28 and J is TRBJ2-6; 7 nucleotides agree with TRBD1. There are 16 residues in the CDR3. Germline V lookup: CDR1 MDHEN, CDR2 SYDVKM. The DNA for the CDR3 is TGCGCCAGCATGGGGGACAGAGGGGCAGGGGCCAACGTCCTGACTTTC. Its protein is CASMGDRGAGANVLTF.

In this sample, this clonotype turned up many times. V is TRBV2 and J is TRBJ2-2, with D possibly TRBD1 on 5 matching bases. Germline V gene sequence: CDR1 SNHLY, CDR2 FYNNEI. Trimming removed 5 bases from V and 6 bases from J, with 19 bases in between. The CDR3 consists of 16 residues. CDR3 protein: CASSRFEDAGSGELFF. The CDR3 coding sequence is TGTGCCAGCAGTCGTTTTGAGGACGCAGGGTCCGGGGAGCTGTTTTTT.

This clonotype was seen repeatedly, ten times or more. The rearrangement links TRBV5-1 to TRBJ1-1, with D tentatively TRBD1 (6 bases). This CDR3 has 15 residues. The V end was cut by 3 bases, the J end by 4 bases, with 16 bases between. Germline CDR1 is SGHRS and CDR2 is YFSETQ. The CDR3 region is CASSSGPQGTTEAFF. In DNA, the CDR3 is TGCGCCAGCAGCTCCGGCCCACAGGGAACCACTGAAGCTTTCTTT.

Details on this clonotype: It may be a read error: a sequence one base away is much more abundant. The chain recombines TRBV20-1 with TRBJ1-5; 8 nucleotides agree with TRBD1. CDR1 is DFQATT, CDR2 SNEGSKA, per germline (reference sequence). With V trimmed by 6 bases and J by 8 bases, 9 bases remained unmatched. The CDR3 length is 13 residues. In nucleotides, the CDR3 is TGCAGTGCAAAGCGGACAGGGAAGAAGCCCCAGCATTTT. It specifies CSAKRTGKKPQHF.

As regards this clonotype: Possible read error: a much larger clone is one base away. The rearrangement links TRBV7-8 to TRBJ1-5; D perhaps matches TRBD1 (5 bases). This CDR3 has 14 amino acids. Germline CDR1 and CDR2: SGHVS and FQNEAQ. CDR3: CAISLRQSNQPQHF. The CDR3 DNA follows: TGTGCCATCAGCCTTAGACAGAGCAATCAGCCCCAGCATTTT.

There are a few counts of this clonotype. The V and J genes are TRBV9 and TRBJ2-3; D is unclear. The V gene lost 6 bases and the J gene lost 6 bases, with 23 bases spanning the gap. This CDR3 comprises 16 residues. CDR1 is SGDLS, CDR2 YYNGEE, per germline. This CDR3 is CASNPSGFGLSDTQYF. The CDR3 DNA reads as TGTGCCAGCAATCCCTCCGGATTTGGTTTGTCGGATACGCAGTATTTT.

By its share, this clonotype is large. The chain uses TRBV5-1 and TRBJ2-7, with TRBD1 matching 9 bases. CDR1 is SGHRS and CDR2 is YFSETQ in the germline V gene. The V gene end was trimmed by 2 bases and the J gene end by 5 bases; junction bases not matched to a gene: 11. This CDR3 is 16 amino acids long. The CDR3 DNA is TGCGCCAGCAGCTTCACCTCGGGACAGGGAAACCACGAGCAGTACTTC. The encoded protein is CASSFTSGQGNHEQYF.

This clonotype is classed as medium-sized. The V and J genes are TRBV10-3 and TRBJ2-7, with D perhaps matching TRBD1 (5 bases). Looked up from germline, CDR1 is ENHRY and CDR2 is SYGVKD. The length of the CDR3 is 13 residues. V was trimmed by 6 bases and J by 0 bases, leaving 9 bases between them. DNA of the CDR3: TGTGCCATCAGAGGGGTGGGCTCCTACGAGCAGTACTTC. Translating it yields CAIRGVGSYEQYF.

This chain's CDR3 is CASVGAYGYTF. The CDR3 DNA reads as TGTGCCAGCGTGGGGGCTTATGGCTACACCTTC. The V call is TRBV6-1, the J call TRBJ1-2, with D tentatively TRBD1 (6 bases). CDR3 length equals 11 residues. The germline gives CDR1 MNHNS, CDR2 SASEGT. V lost 8 bases and J lost 5, with 9 bases in between.

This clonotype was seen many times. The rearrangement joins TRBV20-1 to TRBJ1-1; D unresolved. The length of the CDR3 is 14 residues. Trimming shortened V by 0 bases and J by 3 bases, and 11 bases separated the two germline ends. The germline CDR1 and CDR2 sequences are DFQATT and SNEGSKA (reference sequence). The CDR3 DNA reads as TGCAGTGCTAGAGACCCTAGGTGGGACACTGAAGCTTTCTTT. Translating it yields CSARDPRWDTEAFF.

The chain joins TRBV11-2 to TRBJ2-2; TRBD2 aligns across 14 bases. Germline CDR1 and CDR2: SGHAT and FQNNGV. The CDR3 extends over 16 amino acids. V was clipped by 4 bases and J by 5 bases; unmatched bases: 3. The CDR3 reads CASSYGLAGGTGELFF. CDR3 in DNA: TGTGCCAGCAGCTACGGACTAGCGGGAGGTACCGGGGAGCTGTTTTTT.

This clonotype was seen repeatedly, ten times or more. CDR3 amino acids: CASSGTSAALGYGYTF. In nucleotides, the CDR3 is TGTGCCAGCAGTGGGACTTCCGCCGCTCTAGGGTATGGCTACACCTTC. This chain links TRBV28 with TRBJ1-2; the D gene is possibly TRBD1 (5 bases). Trimming removed 5 bases from V and 5 bases from J, with 21 bases in between. CDR3 length: 16 amino acids. Germline V CDR1 and CDR2: MDHEN, SYDVKM.

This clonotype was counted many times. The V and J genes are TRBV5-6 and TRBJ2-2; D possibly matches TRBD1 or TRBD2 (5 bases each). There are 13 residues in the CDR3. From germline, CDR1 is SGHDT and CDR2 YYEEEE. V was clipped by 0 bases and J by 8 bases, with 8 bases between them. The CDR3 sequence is CASSLGGTGELFF. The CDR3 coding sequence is TGTGCCAGCAGCTTGGGAGGGACGGGGGAGCTGTTTTTT.

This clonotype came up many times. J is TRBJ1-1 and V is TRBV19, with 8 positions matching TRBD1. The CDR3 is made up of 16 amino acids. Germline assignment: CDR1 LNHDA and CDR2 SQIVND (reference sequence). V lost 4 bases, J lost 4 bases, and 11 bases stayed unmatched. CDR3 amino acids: CASSKVTGAEGTEAFF. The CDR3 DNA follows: TGTGCCAGTAGTAAAGTGACAGGGGCAGAAGGCACTGAAGCTTTCTTT.

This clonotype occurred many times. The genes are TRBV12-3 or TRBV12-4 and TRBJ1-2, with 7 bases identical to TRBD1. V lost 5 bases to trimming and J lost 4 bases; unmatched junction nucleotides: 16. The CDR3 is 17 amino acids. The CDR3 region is CASSRGQVLLGGYGYTF. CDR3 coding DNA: TGTGCCAGCAGTCGCGGACAGGTTTTACTAGGGGGCTATGGCTACACCTTC.

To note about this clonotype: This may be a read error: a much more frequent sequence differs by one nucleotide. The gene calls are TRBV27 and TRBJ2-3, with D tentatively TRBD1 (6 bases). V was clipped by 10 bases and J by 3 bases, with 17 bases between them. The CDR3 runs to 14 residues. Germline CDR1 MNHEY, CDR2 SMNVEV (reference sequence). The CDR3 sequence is CANRVTRGTDTQYF. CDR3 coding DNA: TGTGCCAACAGGGTCACTAGGGGGACAGATACGCAGTATTTT.